Given below is one T cell receptor (beta chain) in context. Its antigen is not known. Germline CDR1 reads LGHDT; CDR2 reads YNNKEL (reference sequence). Trimming cost V 8 bases and J 2 bases, with 4 bases left between them. The CDR3 is 10 residues long. TCRbeta library preparation incorporated unique molecular identifiers. TCRdb processed the PCR reads anew with MiXCR; each CDR3 protein has one entry. In the table there are approximately 400,000 distinct CDR3 sequences, about 16% of which are singletons. This sample was included in a study of T-cell reconstitution after alpha-beta-depleted transplantation in children. Points from the study as a whole: Diversity and T-cell counts at one year after transplant derived mostly from new T cells.

The clonotype was recovered from a boy in the first two years of life who had a stem cell transplant for Wiskott-Aldrich syndrome, so the T cells may come from the graft donor. The material sequenced was PBMCs, mostly from graft donor cells, taken 360 days after TCRalphabeta/CD19-depleted stem cell transplant. The chain combines TRBV3-1 with TRBJ2-7; D not certain. The CDR3 protein is CASEAYEQYF. CDR3 in DNA: TGTGCCAGCGAGGCCTACGAGCAGTACTTC.